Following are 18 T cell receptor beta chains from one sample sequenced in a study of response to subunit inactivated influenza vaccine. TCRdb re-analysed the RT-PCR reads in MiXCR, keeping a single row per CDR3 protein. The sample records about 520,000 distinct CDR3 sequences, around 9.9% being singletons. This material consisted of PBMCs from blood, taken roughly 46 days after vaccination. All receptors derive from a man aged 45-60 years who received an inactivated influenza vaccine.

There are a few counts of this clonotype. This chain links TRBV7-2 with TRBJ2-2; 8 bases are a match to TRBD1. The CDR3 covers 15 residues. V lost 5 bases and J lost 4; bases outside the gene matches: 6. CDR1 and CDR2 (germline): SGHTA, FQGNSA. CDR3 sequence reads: CASSRTGRTTGELFF. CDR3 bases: TGTGCCAGCAGCCGGACAGGGAGGACCACCGGGGAGCTGTTTTTT.

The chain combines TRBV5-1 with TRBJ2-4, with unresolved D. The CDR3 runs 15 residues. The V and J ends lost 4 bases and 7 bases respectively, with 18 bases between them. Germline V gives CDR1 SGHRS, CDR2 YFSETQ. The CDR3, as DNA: TGCGCCAGCAGCCACGCGCCAGGAGTCGAGAACATTCAGTACTTC. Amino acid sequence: CASSHAPGVENIQYF.

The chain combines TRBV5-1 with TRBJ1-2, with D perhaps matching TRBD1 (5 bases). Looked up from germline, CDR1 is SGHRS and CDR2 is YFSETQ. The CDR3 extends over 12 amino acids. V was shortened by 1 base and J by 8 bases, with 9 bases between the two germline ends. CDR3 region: CASSLQGRGYTF. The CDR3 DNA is TGCGCCAGCAGCTTGCAGGGCCGCGGCTACACCTTC.

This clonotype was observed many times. CDR3 nucleotide sequence: TGTGCCAGCAGTCACGGACAGGGGACTAGCAATCAGCCCCAGCATTTT. It is translated as CASSHGQGTSNQPQHF. This rearrangement joins TRBV7-9 to TRBJ1-5, with TRBD1 matching over 9 bases. V gave up 6 bases and J gave up 0 bases; unmatched junction bases: 6. Germline V gene lookup returns CDR1 SEHNR and CDR2 FQNEAQ (reference sequence). The CDR3 sequence is 16 residues long.

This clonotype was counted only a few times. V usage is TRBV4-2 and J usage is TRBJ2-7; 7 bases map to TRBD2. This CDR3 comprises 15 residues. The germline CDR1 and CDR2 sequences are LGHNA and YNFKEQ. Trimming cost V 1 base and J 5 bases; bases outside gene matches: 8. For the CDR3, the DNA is TGTGCCAGCAGCCAAGGACTAGCTGTAGGTAACGAGCAGTACTTC. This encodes CASSQGLAVGNEQYF.

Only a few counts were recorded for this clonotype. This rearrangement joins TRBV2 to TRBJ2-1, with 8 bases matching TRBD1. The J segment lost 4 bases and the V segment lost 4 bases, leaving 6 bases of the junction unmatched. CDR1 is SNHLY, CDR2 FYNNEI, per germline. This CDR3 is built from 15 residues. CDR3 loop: CASSGRDRPYNEQFF. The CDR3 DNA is TGTGCCAGCAGTGGAAGGGACAGGCCATACAATGAGCAGTTCTTC.

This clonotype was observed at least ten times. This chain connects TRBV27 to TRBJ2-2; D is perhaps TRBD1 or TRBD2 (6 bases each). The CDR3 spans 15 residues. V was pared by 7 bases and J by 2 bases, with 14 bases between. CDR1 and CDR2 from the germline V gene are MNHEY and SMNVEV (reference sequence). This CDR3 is CASKGGGLNTGELFF. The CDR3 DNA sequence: TGTGCCAGCAAGGGGGGCGGACTTAACACCGGGGAGCTGTTTTTT.

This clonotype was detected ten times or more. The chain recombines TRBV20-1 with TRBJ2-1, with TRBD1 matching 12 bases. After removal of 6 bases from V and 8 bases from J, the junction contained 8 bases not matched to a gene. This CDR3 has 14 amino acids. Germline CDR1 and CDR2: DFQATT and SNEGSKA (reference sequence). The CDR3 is CSATPGQGADEQFF. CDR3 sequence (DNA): TGCAGTGCCACTCCGGGACAGGGGGCAGATGAGCAGTTCTTC.

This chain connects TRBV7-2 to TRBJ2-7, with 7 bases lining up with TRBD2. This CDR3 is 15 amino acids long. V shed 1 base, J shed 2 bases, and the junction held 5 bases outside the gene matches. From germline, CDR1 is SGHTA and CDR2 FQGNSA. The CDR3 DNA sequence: TGTGCCAGCAGCTTAGTTGGCGGGAGTGCCTACGAGCAGTACTTC. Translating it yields CASSLVGGSAYEQYF.

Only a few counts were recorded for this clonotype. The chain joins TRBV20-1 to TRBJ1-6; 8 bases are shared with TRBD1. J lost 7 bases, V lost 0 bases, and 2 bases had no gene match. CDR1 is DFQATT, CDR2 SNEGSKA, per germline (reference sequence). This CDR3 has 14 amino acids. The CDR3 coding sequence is TGCAGTGCTAGAGAGGCAGGGGGCAATTCACCCCTCCACTTT. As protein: CSAREAGGNSPLHF.

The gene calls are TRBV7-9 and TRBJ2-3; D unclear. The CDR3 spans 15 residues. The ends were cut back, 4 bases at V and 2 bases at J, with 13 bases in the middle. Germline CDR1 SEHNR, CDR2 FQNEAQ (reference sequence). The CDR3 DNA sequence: TGTGCCAGCAGCTCCGGATCTGGGGTCACAGATACGCAGTATTTT. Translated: CASSSGSGVTDTQYF.

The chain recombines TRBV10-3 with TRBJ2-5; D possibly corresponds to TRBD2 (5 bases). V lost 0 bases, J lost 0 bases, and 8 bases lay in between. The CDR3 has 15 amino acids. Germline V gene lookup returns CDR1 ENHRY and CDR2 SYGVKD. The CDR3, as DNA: TGTGCCATCAGTGAGTCGAGGGCAGACCAAGAGACCCAGTACTTC. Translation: CAISESRADQETQYF.

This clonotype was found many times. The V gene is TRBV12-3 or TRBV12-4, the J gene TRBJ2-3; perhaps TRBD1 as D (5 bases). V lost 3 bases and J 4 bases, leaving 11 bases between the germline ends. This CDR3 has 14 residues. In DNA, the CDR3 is TGTGCCAGCAGTTTGGGGCGGTCCCCAGATACGCAGTATTTT. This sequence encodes CASSLGRSPDTQYF.

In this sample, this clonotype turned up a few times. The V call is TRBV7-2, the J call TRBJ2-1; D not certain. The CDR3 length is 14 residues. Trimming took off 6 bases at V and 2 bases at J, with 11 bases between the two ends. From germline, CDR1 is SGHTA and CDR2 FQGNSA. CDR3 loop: CASSYDSPYNEQFF. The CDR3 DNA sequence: TGTGCCAGCAGTTACGACTCGCCCTACAATGAGCAGTTCTTC.

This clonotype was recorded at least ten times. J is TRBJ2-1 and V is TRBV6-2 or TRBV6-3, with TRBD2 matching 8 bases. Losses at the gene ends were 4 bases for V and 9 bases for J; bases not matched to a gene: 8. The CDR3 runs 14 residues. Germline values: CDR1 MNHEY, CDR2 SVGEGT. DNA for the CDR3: TGTGCCAGCAGTTCGGGACTAGATTACGGTGAGCAGTTCTTC. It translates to CASSSGLDYGEQFF.

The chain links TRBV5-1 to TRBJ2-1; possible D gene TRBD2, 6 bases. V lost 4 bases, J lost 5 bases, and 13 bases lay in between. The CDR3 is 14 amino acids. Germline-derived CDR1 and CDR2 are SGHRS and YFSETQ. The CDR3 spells CASSVSGRNNEQFF. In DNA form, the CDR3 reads TGCGCCAGCAGCGTGAGCGGGCGCAACAATGAGCAGTTCTTC.

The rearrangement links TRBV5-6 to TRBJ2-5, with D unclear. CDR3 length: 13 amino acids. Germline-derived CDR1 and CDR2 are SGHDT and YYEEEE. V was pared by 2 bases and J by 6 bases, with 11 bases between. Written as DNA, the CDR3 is TGTGCCAGCAGCTTCCTCGAAGGGAAGACCCAGTACTTC. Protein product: CASSFLEGKTQYF.

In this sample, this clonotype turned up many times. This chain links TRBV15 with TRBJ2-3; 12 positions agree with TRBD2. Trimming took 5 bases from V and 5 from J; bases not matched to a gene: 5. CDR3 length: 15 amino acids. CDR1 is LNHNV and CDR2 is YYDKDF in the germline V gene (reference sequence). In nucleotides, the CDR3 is TGTGCCACCAGCGAAGGGGGACTAGCGGGAGATACGCAGTATTTT. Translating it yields CATSEGGLAGDTQYF.